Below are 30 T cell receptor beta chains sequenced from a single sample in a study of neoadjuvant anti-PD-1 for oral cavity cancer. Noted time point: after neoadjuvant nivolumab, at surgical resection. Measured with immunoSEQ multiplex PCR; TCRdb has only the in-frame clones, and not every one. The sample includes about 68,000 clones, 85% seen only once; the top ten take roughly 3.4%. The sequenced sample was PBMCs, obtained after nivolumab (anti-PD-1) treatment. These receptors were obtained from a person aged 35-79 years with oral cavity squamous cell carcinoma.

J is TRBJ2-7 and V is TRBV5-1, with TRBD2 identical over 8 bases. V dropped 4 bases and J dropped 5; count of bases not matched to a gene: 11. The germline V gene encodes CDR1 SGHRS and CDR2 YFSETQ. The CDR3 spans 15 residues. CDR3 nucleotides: TGCGCCAGCAGCCTAGAGGTAGCGGGACTCAACGAGCAGTACTTC. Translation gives CASSLEVAGLNEQYF.

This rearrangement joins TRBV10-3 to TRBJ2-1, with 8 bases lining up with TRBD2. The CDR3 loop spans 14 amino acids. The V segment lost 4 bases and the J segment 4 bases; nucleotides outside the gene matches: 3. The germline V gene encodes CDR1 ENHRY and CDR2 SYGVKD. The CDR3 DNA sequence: TGTGCCATCAGTGGACTAGCGAGATACAATGAGCAGTTCTTC. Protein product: CAISGLARYNEQFF.

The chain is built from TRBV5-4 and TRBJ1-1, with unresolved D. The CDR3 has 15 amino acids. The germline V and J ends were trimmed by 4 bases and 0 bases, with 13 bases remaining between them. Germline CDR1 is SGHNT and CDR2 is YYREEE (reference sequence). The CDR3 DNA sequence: TGTGCCAGCAGCGCTAGCGTGGCCCTGAACACTGAAGCTTTCTTT. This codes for CASSASVALNTEAFF.

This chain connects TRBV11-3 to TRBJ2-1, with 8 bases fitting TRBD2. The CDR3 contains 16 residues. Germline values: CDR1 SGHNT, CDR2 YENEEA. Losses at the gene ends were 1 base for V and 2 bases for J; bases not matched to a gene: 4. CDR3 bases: TGTGCCAGCAGCTTAGGTGGTAGCGGGACCTACAATGAGCAGTTCTTC. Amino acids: CASSLGGSGTYNEQFF. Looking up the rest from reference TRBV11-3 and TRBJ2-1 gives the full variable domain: EAGVVQSPRYKIIEKKQPVAFWCNPISGHNTLYWYLQNLGQGPELLIRYENEEAVDDSQLPKDRFSAERLKGVDSTLKIQPAELGDSAVYLCASSLGGSGTYNEQFFGPGTRLTVL.

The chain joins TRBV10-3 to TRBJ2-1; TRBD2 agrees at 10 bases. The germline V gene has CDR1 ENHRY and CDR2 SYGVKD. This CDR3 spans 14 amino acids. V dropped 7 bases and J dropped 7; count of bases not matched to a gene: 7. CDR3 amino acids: CAITEAGGGNEQFF. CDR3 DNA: TGTGCCATCACCGAAGCGGGAGGGGGAAATGAGCAGTTCTTC.

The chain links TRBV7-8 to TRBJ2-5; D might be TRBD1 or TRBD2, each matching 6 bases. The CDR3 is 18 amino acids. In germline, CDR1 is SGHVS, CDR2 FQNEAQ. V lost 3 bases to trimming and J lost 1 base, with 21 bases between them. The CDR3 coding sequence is TGTGCCAGCAGCTTGGGAAGGGGGGAATTAGGCGCCCAAGAGACCCAGTACTTC. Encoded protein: CASSLGRGELGAQETQYF.

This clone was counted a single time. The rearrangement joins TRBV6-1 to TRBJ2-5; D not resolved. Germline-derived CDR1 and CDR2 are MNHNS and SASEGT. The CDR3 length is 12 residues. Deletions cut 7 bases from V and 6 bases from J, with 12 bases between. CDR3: CASNSPSQTQYF. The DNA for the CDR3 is TGTGCCAGCAATAGCCCGTCACAGACCCAGTACTTC.

CDR3 coding DNA: TGTGCCAGCAGCTTAATGGTGAACACTGAAGCTTTCTTT. It codes for CASSLMVNTEAFF. The chain joins TRBV5-4 to TRBJ1-1; no clear D gene. CDR1 SGHNT and CDR2 YYREEE come from the germline V gene (reference sequence). V was clipped by 2 bases and J by 0 bases, with 5 bases between them. This CDR3 region has 13 residues.

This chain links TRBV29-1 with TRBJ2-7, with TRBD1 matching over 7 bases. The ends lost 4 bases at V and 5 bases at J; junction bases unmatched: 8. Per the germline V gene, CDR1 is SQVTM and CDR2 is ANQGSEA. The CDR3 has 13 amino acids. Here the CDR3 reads CSVVRQGVDEQYF. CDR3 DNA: TGCAGCGTTGTCCGTCAGGGGGTTGACGAGCAGTACTTC.

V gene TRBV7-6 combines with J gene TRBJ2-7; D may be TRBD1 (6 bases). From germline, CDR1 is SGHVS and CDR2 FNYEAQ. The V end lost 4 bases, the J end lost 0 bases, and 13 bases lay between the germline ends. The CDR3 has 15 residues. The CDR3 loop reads CASSSHRDGSYEQYF. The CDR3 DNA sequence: TGTGCCAGCAGCTCCCACAGGGATGGCTCCTACGAGCAGTACTTC.

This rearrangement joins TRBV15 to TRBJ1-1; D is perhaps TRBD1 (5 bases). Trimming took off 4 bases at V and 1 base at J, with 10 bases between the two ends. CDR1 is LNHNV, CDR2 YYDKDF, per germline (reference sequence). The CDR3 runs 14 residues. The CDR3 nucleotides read TGTGCCACCAGCACTCGGCAGGGGAACACTGAAGCTTTCTTT. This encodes CATSTRQGNTEAFF.

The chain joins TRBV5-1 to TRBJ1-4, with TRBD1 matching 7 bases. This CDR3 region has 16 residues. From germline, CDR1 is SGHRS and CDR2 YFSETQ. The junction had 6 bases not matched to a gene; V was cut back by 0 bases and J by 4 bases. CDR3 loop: CASSLAGGQLNEKLFF. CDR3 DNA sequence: TGCGCCAGCAGCTTGGCAGGGGGACAACTTAATGAAAAACTGTTTTTT.

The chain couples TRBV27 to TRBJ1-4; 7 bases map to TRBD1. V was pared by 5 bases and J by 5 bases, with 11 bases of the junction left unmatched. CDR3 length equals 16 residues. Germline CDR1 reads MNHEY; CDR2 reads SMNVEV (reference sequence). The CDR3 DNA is TGTGCCAGCAGTGCCCTAGTCCAGGGGGGGAATGAAAAACTGTTTTTT. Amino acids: CASSALVQGGNEKLFF.

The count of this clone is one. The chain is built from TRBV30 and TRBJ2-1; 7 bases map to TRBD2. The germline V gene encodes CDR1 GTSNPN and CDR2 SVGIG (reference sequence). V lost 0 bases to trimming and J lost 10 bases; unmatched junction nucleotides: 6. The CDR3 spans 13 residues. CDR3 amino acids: CAWSVTGGGEQFF. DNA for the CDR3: TGTGCCTGGAGTGTAACGGGGGGTGGCGAGCAGTTCTTC.

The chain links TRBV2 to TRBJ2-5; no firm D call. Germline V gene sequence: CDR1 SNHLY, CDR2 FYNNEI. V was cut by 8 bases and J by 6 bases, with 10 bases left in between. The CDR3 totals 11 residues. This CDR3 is CASSSVQTQYF. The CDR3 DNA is TGTGCCAGCTCCTCTGTGCAGACCCAGTACTTC.

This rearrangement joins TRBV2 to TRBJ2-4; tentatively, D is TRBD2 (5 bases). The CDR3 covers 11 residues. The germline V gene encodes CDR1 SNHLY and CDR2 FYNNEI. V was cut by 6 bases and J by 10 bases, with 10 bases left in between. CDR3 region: CASRGETIQYF. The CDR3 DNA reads TGTGCCAGCAGGGGAGAAACAATTCAGTACTTC. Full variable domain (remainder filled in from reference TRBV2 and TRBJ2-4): EPEVTQTPSHQVTQMGQEVILRCVPISNHLYFYWYRQILGQKVEFLVSFYNNEISEKSEIFDDQFSVERPDGSNFTLKIRSTKLEDSAMYFCASRGETIQYFGAGTRLSVL.

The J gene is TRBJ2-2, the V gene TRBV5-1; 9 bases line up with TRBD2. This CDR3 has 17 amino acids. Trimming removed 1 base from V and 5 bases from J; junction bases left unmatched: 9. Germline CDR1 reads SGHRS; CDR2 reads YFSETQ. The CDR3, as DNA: TGCGCCAGCAGCTTGTATGCGGGAGGGCCAGAAACCGGGGAGCTGTTTTTT. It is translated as CASSLYAGGPETGELFF.

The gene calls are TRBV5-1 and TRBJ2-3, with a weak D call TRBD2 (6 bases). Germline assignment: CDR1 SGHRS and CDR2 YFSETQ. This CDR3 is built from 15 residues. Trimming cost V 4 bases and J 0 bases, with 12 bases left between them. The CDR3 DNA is TGCGCCAGCAGCCTCCGGGACTCAAGCACAGATACGCAGTATTTT. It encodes CASSLRDSSTDTQYF.

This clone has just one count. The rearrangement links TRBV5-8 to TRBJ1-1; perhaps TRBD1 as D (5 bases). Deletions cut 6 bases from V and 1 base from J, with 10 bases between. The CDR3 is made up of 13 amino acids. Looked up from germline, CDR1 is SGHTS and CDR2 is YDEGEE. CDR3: CASTLQGNTEAFF. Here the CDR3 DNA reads TGTGCCAGCACCCTCCAGGGGAACACTGAAGCTTTCTTT.

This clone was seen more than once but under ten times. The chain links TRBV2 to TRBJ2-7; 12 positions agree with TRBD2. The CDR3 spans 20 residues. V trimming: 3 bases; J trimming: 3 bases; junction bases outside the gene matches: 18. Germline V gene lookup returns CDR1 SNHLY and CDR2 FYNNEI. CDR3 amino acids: CASSDGRGGPTSGSFYEQYF. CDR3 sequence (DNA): TGTGCCAGCAGTGATGGTAGGGGAGGGCCGACTAGCGGGAGTTTCTACGAGCAGTACTTC.

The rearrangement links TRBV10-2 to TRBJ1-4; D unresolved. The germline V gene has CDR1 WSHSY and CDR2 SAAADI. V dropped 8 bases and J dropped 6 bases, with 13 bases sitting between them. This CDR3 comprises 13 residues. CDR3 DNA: TGCGCCAGCGGTAGGACGGAAGATGAAAAACTGTTTTTT. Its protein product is CASGRTEDEKLFF.

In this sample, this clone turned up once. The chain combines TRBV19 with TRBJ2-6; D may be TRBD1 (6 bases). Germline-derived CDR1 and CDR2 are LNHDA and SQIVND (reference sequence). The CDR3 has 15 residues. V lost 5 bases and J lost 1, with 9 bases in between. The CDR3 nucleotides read TGTGCCAGTAGTCGAACAGGGTCTGGGGCCAACGTCCTGACTTTC. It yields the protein CASSRTGSGANVLTF.

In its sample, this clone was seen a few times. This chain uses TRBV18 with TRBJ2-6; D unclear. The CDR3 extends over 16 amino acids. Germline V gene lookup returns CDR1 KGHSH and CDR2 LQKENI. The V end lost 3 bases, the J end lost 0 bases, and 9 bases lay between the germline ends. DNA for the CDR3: TGTGCCAGCTCACCTGGCAGAGGCTCTGGGGCCAACGTCCTGACTTTC. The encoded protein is CASSPGRGSGANVLTF.

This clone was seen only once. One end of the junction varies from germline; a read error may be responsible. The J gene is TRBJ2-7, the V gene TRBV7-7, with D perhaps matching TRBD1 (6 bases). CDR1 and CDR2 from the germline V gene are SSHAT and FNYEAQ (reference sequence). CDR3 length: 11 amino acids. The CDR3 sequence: CASSLVDSRYF. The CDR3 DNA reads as TGTGCTAGCAGCTTAGTGGACAGTCGGTACTTC.

The CDR3 loop is CASRRAGANTGELFF. DNA of the CDR3: TGTGCCAGCAGACGAGCGGGAGCGAACACCGGGGAGCTGTTTTTT. The chain couples TRBV6-5 to TRBJ2-2; 8 nucleotides line up with TRBD2. J was trimmed by 0 bases and V by 6 bases; bases with no gene match: 3. Germline-derived CDR1 and CDR2 are MNHEY and SVGAGI. The CDR3 covers 15 residues.

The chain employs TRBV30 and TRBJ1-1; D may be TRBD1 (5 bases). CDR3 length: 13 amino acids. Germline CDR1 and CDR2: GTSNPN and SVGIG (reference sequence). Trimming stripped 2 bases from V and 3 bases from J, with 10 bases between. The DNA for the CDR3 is TGTGCCTGGAGTCCAGGGCCGGACACTGAAGCTTTCTTT. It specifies CAWSPGPDTEAFF. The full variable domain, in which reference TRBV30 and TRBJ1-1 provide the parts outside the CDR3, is SQTIHQWPATLVQPVGSPLSLECTVEGTSNPNLYWYRQAAGRGLQLLFYSVGIGQISSEVPQNLSASRPQDRQFILSSKKLLLSDSGFYLCAWSPGPDTEAFFGQGTRLTVV.

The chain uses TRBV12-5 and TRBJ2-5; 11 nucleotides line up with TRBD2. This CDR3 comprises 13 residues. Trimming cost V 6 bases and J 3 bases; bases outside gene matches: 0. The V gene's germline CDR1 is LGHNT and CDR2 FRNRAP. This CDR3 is CASGLAGEETQYF. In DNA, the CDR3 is TGTGCTAGTGGACTAGCGGGAGAAGAGACCCAGTACTTC.

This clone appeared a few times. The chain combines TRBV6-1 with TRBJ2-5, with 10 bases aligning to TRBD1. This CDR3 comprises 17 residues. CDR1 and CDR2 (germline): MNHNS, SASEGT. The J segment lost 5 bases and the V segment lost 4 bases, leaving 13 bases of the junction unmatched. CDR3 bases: TGTGCCAGCAGTGCCCGAAGGGGGACAGGGGCCTTTGAGACCCAGTACTTC. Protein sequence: CASSARRGTGAFETQYF.

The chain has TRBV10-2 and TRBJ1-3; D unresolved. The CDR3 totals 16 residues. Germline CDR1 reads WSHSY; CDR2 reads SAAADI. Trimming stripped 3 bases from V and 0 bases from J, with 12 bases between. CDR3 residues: CASSDRTPSSGNTIYF. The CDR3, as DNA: TGCGCCAGCAGTGACAGGACTCCCAGCTCTGGAAACACCATATATTTT.

CDR3 in amino acids: CASSRGTSRDNEQFF. The CDR3 DNA reads as TGTGCCAGCAGCCGCGGGACTAGCAGAGACAATGAGCAGTTCTTC. This chain links TRBV9 with TRBJ2-1; 9 nucleotides match TRBD2. Unmatched junction bases numbered 7, after V lost 4 bases and J lost 5 bases. CDR1 is SGDLS and CDR2 is YYNGEE in the germline V gene. The CDR3 covers 15 residues.